Below are 10 T cell receptor beta chains sequenced from a single sample in a study of spatial heterogeneity in lung cancer. The time point denotes: sample taken at primary tumor resection. From tumor, nontumor lung or frozen PBMC, whole RNA was taken unsorted for sequencing. TCRdb re-called the 5' RACE reads through MiXCR, storing one row per CDR3 protein. The sample lists 30,000 to 45,000 distinct CDR3 sequences, 6% to 8% occurring once. Sequencing used PBMCs, obtained at surgery. The receptors stem from a male donor with early-stage non-small cell lung cancer.

This clonotype was picked up many times. V is TRBV2 and J is TRBJ2-5; D is uncertain. The V gene's germline CDR1 is SNHLY and CDR2 FYNNEI. The CDR3 length is 14 residues. The V gene lost 3 bases and the J gene lost 5 bases, with 13 bases spanning the gap. The CDR3 region is CASSEVESGETQYF. The CDR3 DNA sequence: TGTGCCAGCAGTGAGGTGGAGTCCGGTGAGACCCAGTACTTC.

This clonotype occurred many times. The rearrangement links TRBV10-3 to TRBJ2-3; D ambiguous. V shed 4 bases and J shed 5 bases, with 7 bases lying between them. Germline V gives CDR1 ENHRY, CDR2 SYGVKD. The CDR3 extends over 12 amino acids. The CDR3 DNA reads TGTGCCATCAGTGTACCGGGAGATACGCAGTATTTT. Encoded protein: CAISVPGDTQYF.

Ten or more counts support this clonotype. This chain links TRBV7-8 with TRBJ1-1, with 7 positions matching TRBD1. This CDR3 spans 15 amino acids. Unmatched junction bases numbered 12, after V lost 4 bases and J lost 7 bases. CDR1 SGHVS and CDR2 FQNEAQ come from the germline V gene. The DNA for the CDR3 is TGTGCCAGCAGCTCCCCGGGACAGAGATCGAATGAAGCTTTCTTT. Encoded protein: CASSSPGQRSNEAFF.

This clonotype was picked up many times. The chain uses TRBV24-1 and TRBJ2-1; the D call may be TRBD1 or TRBD2 (5 bases each). Germline V gene sequence: CDR1 KGHDR, CDR2 SFDVKD. The CDR3 spans 16 residues. V was shortened by 5 bases and J by 0 bases, with 13 bases between the two germline ends. Here the CDR3 reads CATSGTTSSSYNEQFF. CDR3 DNA sequence: TGTGCCACCAGTGGGACAACTAGTAGCTCCTACAATGAGCAGTTCTTC.

This clonotype has only a few counts. The gene calls are TRBV10-1 and TRBJ2-5; D possibly corresponds to TRBD2 (6 bases). From germline, CDR1 is WNHNN and CDR2 SYGVQD (reference sequence). The ends were cut back, 10 bases at V and 4 bases at J, with 19 bases in the middle. This CDR3 comprises 14 residues. The CDR3 spells CATTRGGFGETQYF. CDR3 in DNA: TGCGCCACCACGAGAGGAGGGTTTGGAGAGACCCAGTACTTC.

This clonotype was observed at least ten times. The chain uses TRBV6-5 and TRBJ2-1; D ambiguous. This CDR3 has 14 amino acids. V lost 2 bases, J lost 2 bases, and 7 bases lay in between. Germline loops: CDR1 MNHEY, CDR2 SVGAGI. In nucleotides, the CDR3 is TGTGCCAGCAGTTACGGGCAGCCCTACAATGAGCAGTTCTTC. As protein: CASSYGQPYNEQFF.

The chain joins TRBV5-1 to TRBJ2-5; D is ambiguous. The CDR3 contains 11 residues. The V end was cut by 2 bases, the J end by 3 bases, with 2 bases between. CDR1 is SGHRS, CDR2 YFSETQ, per germline. As DNA, the CDR3 is TGCGCCAGCAGCTTTGAAGAGACCCAGTACTTC. Its translation is CASSFEETQYF.

This clonotype appeared many times. The chain is built from TRBV7-9 and TRBJ1-4; D may be TRBD1 (5 bases). Per the germline V gene, CDR1 is SEHNR and CDR2 is FQNEAQ (reference sequence). Trimming cost V 4 bases and J 7 bases, with 16 bases left between them. This CDR3 region has 15 residues. The CDR3 nucleotides are TGTGCCAGCAGCTCCCTTGGGGGAGATGGTGAAAAACTGTTTTTT. Amino acid sequence: CASSSLGGDGEKLFF.

In this sample, this clonotype turned up a few times. V is TRBV7-2 and J is TRBJ2-2, with unresolved D. Germline V CDR1 and CDR2: SGHTA, FQGNSA. Trimming removed 5 bases from V and 4 bases from J, with 14 bases in between. The CDR3 length is 15 residues. The CDR3 loop is CASSPRLGSTGELFF. CDR3 nucleotides: TGTGCCAGCAGCCCTCGCCTAGGTTCCACCGGGGAGCTGTTTTTT.

The CDR3 coding sequence is TGCGCCAGCAGCCAAGGTCCGCTAAGGCGGGGGGCGTTTACAACTAATGAAAAACTGTTTTTT. Protein: CASSQGPLRRGAFTTNEKLFF. The chain joins TRBV4-1 to TRBJ1-4; weak D call: TRBD1 (6 bases). The length of the CDR3 is 21 residues. Germline CDR1 and CDR2: MGHRA and YSYEKL. With 1 base removed from V and 0 bases from J, the gap between germline ends came to 24 bases.